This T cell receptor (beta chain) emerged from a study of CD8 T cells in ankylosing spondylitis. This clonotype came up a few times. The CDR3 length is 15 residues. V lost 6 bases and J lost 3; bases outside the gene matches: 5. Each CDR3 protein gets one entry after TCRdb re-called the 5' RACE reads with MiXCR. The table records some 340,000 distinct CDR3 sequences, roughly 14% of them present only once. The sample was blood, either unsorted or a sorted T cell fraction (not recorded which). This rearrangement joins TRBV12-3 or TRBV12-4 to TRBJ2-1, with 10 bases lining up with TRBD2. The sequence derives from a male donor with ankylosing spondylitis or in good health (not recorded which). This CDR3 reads CASSPGTSDYNEQFF. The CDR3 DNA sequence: TGTGCCAGCAGCCCCGGGACTAGCGACTACAATGAGCAGTTCTTC.